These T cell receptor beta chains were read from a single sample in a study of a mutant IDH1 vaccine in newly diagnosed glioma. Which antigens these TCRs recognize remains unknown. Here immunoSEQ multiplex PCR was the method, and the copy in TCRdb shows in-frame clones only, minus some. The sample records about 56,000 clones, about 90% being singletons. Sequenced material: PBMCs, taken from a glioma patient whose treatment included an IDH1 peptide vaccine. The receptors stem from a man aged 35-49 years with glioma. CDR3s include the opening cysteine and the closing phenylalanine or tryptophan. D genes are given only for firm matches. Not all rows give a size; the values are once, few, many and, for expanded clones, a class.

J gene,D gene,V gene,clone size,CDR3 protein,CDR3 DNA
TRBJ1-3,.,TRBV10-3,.,CAISESIGAGNTIYF,TGTGCCATCAGTGAGTCGATCGGGGCTGGAAACACCATATATTTT
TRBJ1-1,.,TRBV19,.,CASRPEGVNTEAFF,TGTGCCAGTAGACCGGAGGGCGTGAACACTGAAGCTTTCTTT
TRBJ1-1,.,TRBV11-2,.,CASSAGKVNTEAFF,TGTGCCAGCAGCGCCGGGAAGGTGAACACTGAAGCTTTCTTT
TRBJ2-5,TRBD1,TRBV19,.,CASSRGTVQETQYF,TGTGCCAGTAGTAGAGGGACAGTCCAAGAGACCCAGTACTTC
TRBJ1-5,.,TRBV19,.,CASSVGRDQPQHF,TGTGCCAGTAGTGTGGGACGGGATCAGCCCCAGCATTTT
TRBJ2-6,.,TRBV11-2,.,CASTFPDGSGANVLTF,TGTGCCAGCACTTTTCCGGACGGCTCTGGGGCCAACGTCCTGACTTTC
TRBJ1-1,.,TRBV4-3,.,CASSLTLLGTEAFF,TGCGCCAGCAGCCTGACATTGTTGGGGACTGAAGCTTTCTTT
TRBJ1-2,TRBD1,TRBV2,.,CASRPQGASNYGYTF,TGTGCCAGCAGGCCACAGGGGGCGAGTAACTATGGCTACACCTTC
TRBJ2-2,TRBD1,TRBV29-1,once,CSVEVRTGGTGELFF,TGCAGCGTTGAAGTAAGGACAGGGGGCACCGGGGAGCTGTTTTTT
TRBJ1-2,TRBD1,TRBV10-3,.,CAISLQGAEGYTF,TGTGCCATCAGTTTACAGGGGGCAGAAGGCTACACCTTC
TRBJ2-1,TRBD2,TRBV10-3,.,CAISESLPTSGSYNEQFF,TGTGCCATCAGTGAGTCGCTTCCGACTAGCGGGAGTTACAATGAGCAGTTCTTC
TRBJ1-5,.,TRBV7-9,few,CASSLGGGVNQPQHF,TGTGCCAGCAGCTTAGGAGGGGGTGTCAATCAGCCCCAGCATTTT
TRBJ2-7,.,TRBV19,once,CASPLDLYGQYF,TGTGCCAGTCCCTTGGATCTCTACGGGCAGTACTTC
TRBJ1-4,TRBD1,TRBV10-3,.,CAISPTGAREKLFF,TGTGCCATCAGCCCGACAGGGGCGAGAGAAAAACTGTTTTTT
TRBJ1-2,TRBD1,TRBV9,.,CASSEMSGGRSGYTF,TGTGCCAGCAGCGAAATGTCAGGGGGGCGTAGTGGCTACACCTTC
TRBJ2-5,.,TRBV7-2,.,CASSFQGFQETQYF,TGTGCCAGCAGCTTTCAGGGTTTCCAAGAGACCCAGTACTTC
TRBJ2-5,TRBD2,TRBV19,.,CASSIEASGSMSETQYF,TGTGCCAGTAGTATAGAGGCTAGCGGGAGCATGAGTGAGACCCAGTACTTC
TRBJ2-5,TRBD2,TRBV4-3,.,CASSSGLARETQYF,TGCGCCAGCAGCTCGGGACTAGCAAGGGAGACCCAGTACTTC
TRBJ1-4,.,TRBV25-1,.,CASSEPKLLDEKLFF,TGTGCCAGCAGTGAACCTAAGCTTTTAGATGAAAAACTGTTTTTT
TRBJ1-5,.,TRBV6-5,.,CALNQPQHF,TGTGCCCTAAATCAGCCCCAGCATTTT
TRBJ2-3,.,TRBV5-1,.,CASSWERTSTDTQYF,TGCGCCAGCAGCTGGGAACGCACAAGCACAGATACGCAGTATTTT
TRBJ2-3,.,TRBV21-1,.,CASSKQRTSGSFADTQYF,TGTGCCAGCAGCAAACAGAGGACTAGCGGGAGTTTCGCAGATACGCAGTATTTT
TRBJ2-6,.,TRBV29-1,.,CSVRGSGANVLTF,TGCAGCGTACGTGGCTCTGGGGCCAACGTCCTGACTTTC
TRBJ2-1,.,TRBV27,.,CASRIPGAANEQFF,TGTGCCAGCAGGATTCCTGGAGCGGCTAATGAGCAGTTCTTC
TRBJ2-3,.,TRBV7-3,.,CASSGLSTGSTDTQYF,TGTGCCAGCAGCGGACTGAGTACGGGGAGCACAGATACGCAGTATTTT
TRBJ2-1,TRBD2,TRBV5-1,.,CASSLTGLAGPSYNEQFF,TGCGCCAGCAGCTTAACGGGACTAGCGGGCCCCTCCTACAATGAGCAGTTCTTC
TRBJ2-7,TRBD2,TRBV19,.,CASSMVWASGSFEQYF,TGTGCCAGTAGTATGGTTTGGGCTAGCGGGAGTTTTGAGCAGTACTTC